Listed below are T cell receptor beta chains from one sample, sequenced in a study of T cells in Graves' hyperthyroidism and ophthalmopathy. TCRdb itself ran the multiplex PCR reads through MiXCR, one entry per CDR3 protein. The sample gives around 290,000 distinct CDR3 sequences, over 15% of which show up once; around 61% is in the top ten. Sequencing was performed on blood. Receptors originate from a woman in her sixties with Graves' ophthalmopathy. Both conserved end residues are part of each CDR3. Each record gives: CDR3 length, D gene, J gene, clone size, V gene, CDR3 DNA, CDR3 protein. A D gene is named only where the DNA matches it firmly. Part of the rows lack a size; the others show once, few, many or a class for expanded clones.

15 | . | TRBJ2-7 | once | TRBV11-2 | TGTGCCAGCAGCCTAGAAGTAGTCTTGGCCTACGAGCAGTACTTC | CASSLEVVLAYEQYF
15 | TRBD1 | TRBJ1-3 | many | TRBV7-8 | TGTGCCAGCAGCTCTCAGGGGGCAGCTGGAAACACCATATATTTT | CASSSQGAAGNTIYF
13 | . | TRBJ1-1 | many | TRBV7-3 | TGTGCCTCGAGGGCAGACTTGAACACTGAAGCTTTCTTT | CASRADLNTEAFF
11 | . | TRBJ1-1 | few | TRBV5-1 | TGCGCCAGCAGCTTGGACAGGGAAGCTTTCTTT | CASSLDREAFF
15 | . | TRBJ1-1 | many | TRBV20-1 | TGCAGTGCTAGGCCCAGGCGGGGCGGCGGCACTGAAGCTTTCTTT | CSARPRRGGGTEAFF
12 | . | TRBJ1-1 | many | TRBV20-1 | TGCAGTGGACAGCGTTTGAACACTGAAGCTTTCTTT | CSGQRLNTEAFF
16 | TRBD2 | TRBJ2-4 | many | TRBV4-1 | TGCGCCAGCAGCCAAGATTCCGGGAGGGCCAAAAACATTCAGTACTTC | CASSQDSGRAKNIQYF
12 | . | TRBJ1-1 | . | TRBV6-1 | TGTGCCACGTTGAGGGGGGTCCGTGAAGCTTTCTTT | CATLRGVREAFF
15 | . | TRBJ1-6 | many | TRBV18 | TGTGCCAGCTCACCCACAGGGATCTATAATTCACCCCTCCACTTT | CASSPTGIYNSPLHF
14 | TRBD1 | TRBJ1-2 | many | TRBV6-2/TRBV6-3 | TGTGCCAGCAGTTACTACAGGGGGCTCAATGGCTACACCTTC | CASSYYRGLNGYTF
15 | . | TRBJ1-1 | . | TRBV10-3 | TGTGCCATCAGTGAGTCGTTCGTTGTTAACACTGAAGCTTTCTTT | CAISESFVVNTEAFF
15 | . | TRBJ2-2 | few | TRBV6-1 | TGTGCCAGCAGCCGAGGGTTTTCGGACACCGGGGAGCTGTTTTTT | CASSRGFSDTGELFF
14 | TRBD2 | TRBJ2-5 | many | TRBV7-6 | TGTGCCAGCAGCGCGGGAGGGCCTAAAGAGACCCAGTACTTC | CASSAGGPKETQYF
15 | TRBD2 | TRBJ2-7 | many | TRBV28 | TGTGCCAGCAGAGCGAGCGGGACTGCCTCCTACGAGCAGTACTTC | CASRASGTASYEQYF
14 | . | TRBJ1-4 | many | TRBV7-2 | TGTGCCAGCAGCTTACAGGGGAATAGGGAAAAACTGTTTTTT | CASSLQGNREKLFF
18 | . | TRBJ1-5 | . | TRBV5-6 | TGTGCCAGCAGCTTGCGGCGTACAGTCTTGTCGGGCAGTCAGCCCCAGCATTTT | CASSLRRTVLSGSQPQHF
15 | TRBD2 | TRBJ2-7 | few | TRBV9 | TGTGCCAGCAGCGTCCGCTCGGGGGGACCCTACGAGCAGTACTTC | CASSVRSGGPYEQYF
14 | TRBD1 | TRBJ1-1 | . | TRBV6-1 | TGTGCCAGCAGTCGCGGCCGGGACAGGGGGGAAGCTTTCTTT | CASSRGRDRGEAFF
15 | TRBD1 | TRBJ1-1 | many | TRBV18 | TGTGCCAGCTCGCGGCGACAGGGGGAAGGCACTGAAGCTTTCTTT | CASSRRQGEGTEAFF
16 | . | TRBJ1-1 | many | TRBV6-2/TRBV6-3 | TGTGCCAGCAGTTACTCGAGGCGGGGTCTCGTCACTGAAGCTTTCTTT | CASSYSRRGLVTEAFF
14 | . | TRBJ1-1 | . | TRBV11-1 | TGTGCCAGCAGCATGCTGGGGGGGAACACTGAAGCTTTCTTT | CASSMLGGNTEAFF
18 | . | TRBJ1-4 | many | TRBV28 | TGTGCCAGCAGTTTAAGTTCAGATACCTTCATAATGAGTGAAAAACTGTTTTTT | CASSLSSDTFIMSEKLFF
14 | . | TRBJ2-5 | . | TRBV6-1 | TGTGCCAGCAGTGAAAATACCAGTCGAGAGACCCAGTACTTC | CASSENTSRETQYF
15 | . | TRBJ2-6 | few | TRBV29-1 | TGCAGCGCCTTGGGACCCTTGAAGGGGGCCAACGTCCTGACTTTC | CSALGPLKGANVLTF
14 | . | TRBJ2-3 | few | TRBV9 | TGTGCCAGCAGCGTAGAACTTGTCACAGATACGCAGTATTTT | CASSVELVTDTQYF
15 | TRBD1 | TRBJ1-1 | many | TRBV5-1 | TGCGCCAGCAGCTACCTGGACAGGGGGAACACTGAAGCTTTCTTT | CASSYLDRGNTEAFF
13 | . | TRBJ1-1 | many | TRBV5-1 | TGCGCCAGCAGCCCCGGGACGAACACTGAAGCTTTCTTT | CASSPGTNTEAFF
13 | . | TRBJ1-2 | many | TRBV29-1 | TGCAGCGTCCTCCCGTCCGCATACTATGGCTACACCTTC | CSVLPSAYYGYTF
13 | . | TRBJ2-3 | many | TRBV7-3 | TGTGCCAGCAGCTTAGCGGGGCGCGATACGCAGTATTTT | CASSLAGRDTQYF